The text below deals with one TCR beta chain. Trimming removed 0 bases at V and 7 bases at J, with 15 bases between. Germline V CDR1 and CDR2: SGHNT, YENEEA. This CDR3 comprises 15 residues. The record originates from a study of blood T cell repertoires in COVID-19. Overall study context: PBMCs, B-cell-depleted T cells, or T cells were the source of the cDNA or gDNA that made up the material.

The method was immunoSEQ multiplex PCR; TCRdb's version includes in-frame clones alone and lacks a portion of them. The data show some 200,000 clones, approximately 80% seen once. Sequenced sample: peripheral blood. The chain joins TRBV11-3 to TRBJ1-2, with D unresolved. The sequence derives from a woman of 80 years or more with acute or convalescent COVID-19. The CDR3 nucleotides read TGTGCCAGCAGCTTAGATACGGGGTTAGCGTTTGGCTACACCTTC. Amino acid sequence: CASSLDTGLAFGYTF.